This T cell receptor beta chain originates from a study of cytomegalovirus exposure and HLA in healthy donors (dated by TCRdb to the late 2010s). The study in broad terms: According to an earlier analysis of 587 of the donors, some 170 million T cells yielded 117 million unique TCR beta sequences and around 280 Gb of sequence data. An early release covering just under 650 HLA-typed donors comprised about 300 gigabases of sequencing data and roughly 85 million unique TCR sequences. The genetic ancestry cluster associated with self-reported Caucasian donors included about four fifths of the roughly 410 genotyped donors. The study aimed to test whether cataloging public T cell receptors could reveal signatures of past pathogen exposure. The study profiled the T cell repertoires of under 850 subjects by immunosequencing and related them to cytomegalovirus serostatus. A separate validation cohort of some 130 different subjects was used in addition to the 666-subject first cohort. To predict cytomegalovirus infection status, the study brought together high-throughput TCR immunosequencing, statistical association of individual TCRs with disease status, and machine learning. To study patterns of TCR occurrence, a later analysis re-analyzed previously published TCR beta repertoires from more than 550 donors and added high-resolution HLA genotyping. The later analysis used no new phenotypic data to find candidate immune exposures, relying instead on TCR beta sequences and their occurrence across donors. In an earlier analysis of 587 of the donors, high-throughput TCR beta sequencing was used to judge whether each TCR beta V gene segment behaved as functional or pseudogenic. Donor age, sex, ethnicity and CMV serostatus were compiled alongside the repertoire data. In a later genetic analysis, genome-wide SNP genotypes for about 55% of the roughly 670 donors were used, and that subset was treated as a discovery cohort. All discovery cohort repertoires had been generated using a single sequencing platform. Both class I and class II loci were covered by HLA typing, at four-digit resolution. Typing coverage varied by locus: about 629-630 donors for A, B, C, DRB1 and DQB1; roughly 500 for DQA1; over 600 for DPA1; fewer than 480 for DPB1. Five DR-DQ haplotypes were handled as single units for association and clustering because linkage in the cohort was strong. Across 398 genotyped donors of the cohort, an average of about 240,000 unique TCR beta nucleotide sequences per donor were sequenced, and 15% to 20% of those sequences were non-productive. The study at large found these results: While some public TCRs were present in many individuals, most TCR sequences turned up only very rarely across donors. According to a later genetic analysis, donors in an Asian-associated ancestry cluster had fewer N-insertions in productive TCRs than the roughly 670-donor mean. In a later genetic analysis, a missense DCLRE1C variant was associated with V-gene and J-gene trimming of TCR beta chains, and the association was replicated in an independent cohort. A later analysis found that TCR association rates varied across HLA loci, with DRB1 alleles showing the most associated TCRs and HLA-C alleles the fewest. Specific HLA alleles were associated with about 17,000 TCR beta sequences at a false discovery rate of 0.05 in a later analysis. HLA typing was unavailable for some donors at each locus, so association tests used only the typed subset. When HLA alleles, especially DR and DQ, strongly co-occurred, TCR associations were difficult to assign to individual alleles. The only immune exposure information available for the cohort was CMV serostatus. The earlier analysis of some 540 of the donors excluded 15 to 20 rarely observed V segments, including chromosome 9 orphons, because counts were too low. In this cohort, only TCR beta chains were sequenced, and detectable features were limited by the absence of alpha or paired-chain data. In vitro tests confirmed that a few of the cytomegalovirus-associated TCR beta chains recognize cytomegalovirus antigens. In a later analysis, HLA-associated TCR beta chains were found to be more clonally expanded and to have lower generation probabilities than equally common non-associated chains. In an earlier analysis of fewer than 750 of the donors, most TCR beta V segments were observed in productive rearrangements about 87% or about 30% of the time, broadly matching IMGT annotations. The study listed 150 to 200 TCR beta chains as associated with cytomegalovirus. The presence/absence analyses assumed that sequencing depth was roughly uniform across donors, and that assumption may not be true. It was suggested by the authors that the approach could potentially be generalized to other disease states and immunological phenotypes. A cluster of highly shared sequence variants was judged likely to represent a technical artifact of the sequencing pipeline. A later analysis reported that several top co-occurrence clusters appeared linked to parvovirus B19, influenza, CMV and Epstein-Barr virus. The 87-base-pair reads could not distinguish some IMGT-functional V segments, including TRBV6-2 and TRBV6-3, so those segments were excluded. Cytomegalovirus status was reported to be diagnosed by the classifier with high specificity and sensitivity in both the original and validation cohorts. In a later analysis, most CMV-associated TCR beta chains were found to appear HLA-restricted, with HLA associations seemingly driven largely by CMV exposure. Linkage disequilibrium might explain the correlated functional status among segregating V segments, but an unknown experimental factor could not be ruled out. A further reported finding was that TCR beta sequences accurately predicted the HLA-A and HLA-B alleles for most subjects in the first cohort.

The method was the immunoSEQ multiplex PCR assay. The multiplex PCR relied on a mix of 60 forward primers for TCR Vbeta segments and 13 reverse primers for TCR Jbeta segments. Amplification of the CDR3 region of rearranged TCR beta genes was performed with a multiplex PCR assay on genomic DNA. On the Illumina HiSeq System, the amplified TCR beta libraries were sequenced as 87-base-pair reads. As for the original processing: Across the 700 or so repertoires, a later analysis counted 80 million or so unique TCR beta chains, some 11 million of which were shared by at least two donors. A nearest-neighbor algorithm error-corrected the raw reads and collapsed the reads into unique sequences, merging closely related sequences to remove PCR and sequencing errors. V, D and J gene segments were assigned by aligning CDR3 sequences to IMGT reference sequences. Each retained sequence needed at least a six-nucleotide match to both a V gene segment and a J gene segment. A rearrangement counted as productive if the CDR3 had no stop codons and remained in frame with V and J, and every other rearrangement counted as non-productive. CDR3 was defined according to IMGT convention as the region running from the second conserved V-encoded cysteine to the conserved J-encoded phenylalanine. In an earlier analysis of around 570 of the donors, sequences lacking an unambiguous match to a single V gene segment were excluded. In an earlier analysis of 450 to 750 of the donors, a V segment was called functional when productive rearrangements were above 56.7%, and segregating when the standard deviation between donors exceeded 5%. A statistical classification framework was developed to diagnose cytomegalovirus status using the catalog of TCR beta chain sequences. A later analysis assigned V and J genes by comparing TCR nucleotide sequences with IMGT/GENE-DB human TR gene sequences. The TCRdist pipeline was used in a later analysis to assign CDR3 sequences and most-parsimonious VDJ recombination scenarios. In a later analysis, every TCR beta chain was defined by the combination of its CDR3 amino acid sequence and its V-gene family, and reads without a unique V-gene family were dropped. A later analysis removed 500 to 600 highly shared, low-generation-probability nucleotide sequences to deal with suspected cross-contamination and a sequencing artifact. A later analysis calculated a clonal expansion index for each public chain from normalized within-repertoire ranks of inferred template counts. In a later analysis, generation probabilities were computed with a VDJ recombination model fitted to out-of-frame rearrangements, and the resulting probabilities were checked against IGoR. In a later analysis, hypergeometric tests were used to score TCR-TCR, TCR-HLA and TCR-CMV co-occurrence, with a repertoire-size bias correction applied to TCR pairs. A later analysis estimated false discovery rates by permuting HLA or CMV assignments 20 times. In a later analysis, co-occurring TCRs were grouped with DBSCAN, and TCRdist sequence similarity was added when clustering was performed within HLA-allele-positive subsets. Co-occurrence clustering excluded repertoires with fewer than 30,000 or more than 120,000 public chains, plus five with anomalous nucleotide sharing. TCRdb retrieved this table from immuneACCESS and kept in-frame rearrangements only. Not all clones are present; in checked studies, unresolved V genes account for under half, and no reason is known for the remainder. V, J and clone size derive from that table, while D and trimming were established from the DNA sequence. This sample is represented by tens of thousands of clones; around 85% of them were singletons. Around 3% of the sample is held by the ten biggest clonotypes.

A note on this clone: Its specific antigen is unknown. No per-base quality is available; no much larger clone lies one base away.

After removal of 0 bases from V and 6 bases from J, the junction retains 6 bases not matched to a gene. The CDR3, cysteine through phenylalanine, is 17 amino acids long. Here the CDR3 DNA is all that survives: 51 bases in frame from base 1. Looking up the germline V gene yields CDR1 KGHSH and CDR2 LQKENI. In total, over 600 healthy bone marrow donors made up the cohort. Cohort members were all nominally healthy when sampled, although unrecorded immune exposures were likely present. The donor tested CMV seronegative and was one of the 352 seronegative cohort members. A peripheral blood sample was collected from each donor, and TCR beta sequencing was performed on peripheral blood mononuclear cells. Genomic DNA was extracted from the blood cell samples with the Qiagen DNeasy Blood Extraction Kit.

The source is a young man in good health and CMV-seronegative. The sample was PBMCs. Recombination linked TRBV18 to TRBJ1-6, and TRBD1 aligns with 9 junction nucleotides. The bases are TGTGCCAGCTCACCACCGTCGGGACAGGGCCCTAATTCACCCCTCCACTTT. It translates to CASSPPSGQGPNSPLHF.